This T cell receptor (beta chain) was sequenced in a study of cytomegalovirus exposure and HLA in healthy donors. Findings and limits, study-wide: CMV antigen specificity of a few CMV-associated chains was confirmed in vitro.

Amplification used 60 Vbeta primers and 13 Jbeta primers. Authors' data handling: Counted up in a later analysis, unique TCR beta chains came to around 80 million, with around 10 million shared. Generated by immunoSEQ multiplex PCR, the TCRdb table keeps only in-frame clones and is missing some. The V and J calls and clone size come from that table; D and trimming were worked out from the DNA. The sample includes about 100,000 clones, about 9.5% of them seen just once. The CDR3 contains 12 residues. The V end was cut by 4 bases, the J end by 6 bases, with 9 bases between. Germline V gene data show CDR1 as SGDLS and CDR2 as YYNGEE. Comments on this clone: Its antigen is unidentified.

The chain joins TRBV9 to TRBJ2-3, with D unresolved. The clonotype comes from a man aged 35 to 55 in good health and CMV-seropositive. The sequenced sample was PBMCs. In DNA, the CDR3 is TGTGCCAGCAGCCCTCGAGAGGATACGCAGTATTTT. It encodes CASSPREDTQYF.